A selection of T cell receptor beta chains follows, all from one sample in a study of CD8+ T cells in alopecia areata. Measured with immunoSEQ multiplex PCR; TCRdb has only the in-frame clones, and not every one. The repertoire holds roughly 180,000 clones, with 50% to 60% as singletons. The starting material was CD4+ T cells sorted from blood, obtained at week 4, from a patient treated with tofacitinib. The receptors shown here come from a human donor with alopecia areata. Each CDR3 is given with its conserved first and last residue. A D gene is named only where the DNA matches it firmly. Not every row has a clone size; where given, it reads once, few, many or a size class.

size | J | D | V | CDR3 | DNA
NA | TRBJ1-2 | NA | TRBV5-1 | CASSSDGRVEEGYTF | TGCGCCAGCAGCTCCGACGGAAGGGTCGAGGAGGGCTACACCTTC
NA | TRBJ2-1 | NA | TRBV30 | CACRTGSYNEQFF | TGTGCCTGTCGAACAGGGTCGTACAATGAGCAGTTCTTC
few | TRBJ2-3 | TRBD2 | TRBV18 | CASSPRPTSGSTDTQYF | TGTGCCAGCTCACCGAGGCCCACTAGCGGTAGCACAGATACGCAGTATTTT
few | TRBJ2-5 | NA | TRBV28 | CASSFGRGGVETQYF | TGTGCCAGCAGTTTTGGTCGTGGCGGTGTGGAGACCCAGTACTTC
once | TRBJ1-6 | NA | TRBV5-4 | CASSPEGGASPLHF | TGTGCCAGCAGCCCTGAAGGGGGGGCGTCACCCCTCCACTTT
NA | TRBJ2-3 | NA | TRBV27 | CASRRWGARDTQYF | TGTGCCAGCAGAAGGTGGGGGGCGAGAGATACGCAGTATTTT
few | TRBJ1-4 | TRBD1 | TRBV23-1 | CASSQSRDRFFATNEKLFF | TGCGCCAGCAGTCAATCGCGGGACAGATTTTTTGCAACTAATGAAAAACTGTTTTTT
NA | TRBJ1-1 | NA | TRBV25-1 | CASKFQGTTEAFF | TGTGCCAGCAAGTTCCAGGGGACCACTGAAGCTTTCTTT
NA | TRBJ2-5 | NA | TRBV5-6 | CASSFLGEAQETQYF | TGTGCCAGCAGCTTCCTAGGGGAAGCCCAAGAGACCCAGTACTTC
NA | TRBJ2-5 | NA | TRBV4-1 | CASSQGLGETQYF | TGCGCCAGCAGCCAGGGTTTGGGGGAGACCCAGTACTTC
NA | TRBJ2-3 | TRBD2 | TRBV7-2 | CASSFAGDTDTQYF | TGTGCCAGCAGCTTTGCGGGAGATACAGATACGCAGTATTTT
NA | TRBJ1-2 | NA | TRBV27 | CASKQREGYGYTF | TGTGCCAGCAAACAGAGGGAAGGCTATGGCTACACCTTC
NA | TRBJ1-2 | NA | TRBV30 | CAWSEEGEVYGYTF | TGTGCCTGGAGTGAGGAAGGGGAGGTCTATGGCTACACCTTC
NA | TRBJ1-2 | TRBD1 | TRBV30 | CATKGGQAGANYGYTF | TGTGCCACAAAAGGGGGACAGGCGGGGGCCAACTATGGCTACACCTTC
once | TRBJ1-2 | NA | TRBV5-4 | CASSLDSNYGYTF | TGTGCCAGCAGCTTGGACAGTAACTATGGCTACACCTTC
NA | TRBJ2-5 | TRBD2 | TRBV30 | CAWKRGARETQYF | TGTGCCTGGAAGCGGGGTGCAAGGGAGACCCAGTACTTC
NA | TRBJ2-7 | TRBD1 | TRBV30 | CAWRSDRVSYEQYF | TGTGCCTGGAGATCGGACAGGGTTAGCTACGAGCAGTACTTC
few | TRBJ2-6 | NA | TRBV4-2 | CASSQVMRGSSGANVLTF | TGTGCCAGCAGCCAAGTTATGAGGGGCAGCTCTGGGGCCAACGTCCTGACTTTC
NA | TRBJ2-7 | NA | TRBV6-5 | CASSEQGGYEQYF | TGTGCCAGCAGTGAACAAGGGGGCTACGAGCAGTACTTC
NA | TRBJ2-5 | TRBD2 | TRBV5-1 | CASSLGAGQETQYF | TGCGCCAGCAGCTTGGGAGCGGGGCAAGAGACCCAGTACTTC
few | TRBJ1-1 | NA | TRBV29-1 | CSAQRGSMNTEAFF | TGCAGCGCCCAACGCGGCAGCATGAACACTGAAGCTTTCTTT
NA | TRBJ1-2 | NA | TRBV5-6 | CASSWGSQSNYGYTF | TGTGCCAGCAGCTGGGGGTCACAGTCAAACTATGGCTACACCTTC
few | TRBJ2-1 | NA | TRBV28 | CASSLINEQFF | TGTGCCAGCAGTTTAATCAATGAGCAGTTCTTC
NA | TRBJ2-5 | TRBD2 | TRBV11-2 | CASSFGTIEETQYF | TGTGCCAGCAGCTTCGGGACTATCGAAGAGACCCAGTACTTC
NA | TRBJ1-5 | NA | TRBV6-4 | CASSEGHGQPQHF | TGTGCCAGCAGTGAGGGACACGGACAGCCCCAGCATTTT
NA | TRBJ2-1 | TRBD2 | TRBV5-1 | CASSSSNPLAGGKKPEQFF | TGCGCCAGCAGCTCCTCGAATCCTCTAGCGGGGGGGAAAAAACCTGAGCAGTTCTTC
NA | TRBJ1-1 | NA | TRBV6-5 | CASRNPGKEAFF | TGTGCCAGCAGAAATCCCGGGAAGGAAGCTTTCTTT